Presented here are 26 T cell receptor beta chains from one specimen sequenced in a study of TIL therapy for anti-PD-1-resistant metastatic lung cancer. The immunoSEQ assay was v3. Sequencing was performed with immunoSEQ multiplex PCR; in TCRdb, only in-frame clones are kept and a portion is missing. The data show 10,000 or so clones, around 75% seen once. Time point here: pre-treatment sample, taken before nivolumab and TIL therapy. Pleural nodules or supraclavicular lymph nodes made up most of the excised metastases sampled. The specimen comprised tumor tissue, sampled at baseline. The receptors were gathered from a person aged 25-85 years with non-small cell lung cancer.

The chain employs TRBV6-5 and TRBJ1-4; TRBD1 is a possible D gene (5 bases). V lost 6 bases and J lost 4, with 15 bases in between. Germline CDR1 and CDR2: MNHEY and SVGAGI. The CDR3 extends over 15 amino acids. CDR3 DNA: TGTGCCAGCAGGGGGACCGGCTCCCTTAATGAAAAACTGTTTTTT. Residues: CASRGTGSLNEKLFF.

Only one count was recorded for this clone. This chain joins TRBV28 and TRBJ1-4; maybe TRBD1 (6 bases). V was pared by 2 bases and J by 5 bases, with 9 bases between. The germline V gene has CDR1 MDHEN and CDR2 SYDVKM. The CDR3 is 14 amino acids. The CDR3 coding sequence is TGTGCCAGCAGTTTAGCTGGGGGCAATGAAAAACTGTTTTTT. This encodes CASSLAGGNEKLFF.

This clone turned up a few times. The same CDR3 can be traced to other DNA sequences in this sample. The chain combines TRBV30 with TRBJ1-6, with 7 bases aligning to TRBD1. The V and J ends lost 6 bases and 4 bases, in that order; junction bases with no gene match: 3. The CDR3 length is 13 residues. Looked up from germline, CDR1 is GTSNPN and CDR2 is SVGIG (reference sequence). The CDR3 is CACRGEYNSPLHF. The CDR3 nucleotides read TGTGCCTGCAGGGGGGAGTATAATTCACCCCTCCACTTT.

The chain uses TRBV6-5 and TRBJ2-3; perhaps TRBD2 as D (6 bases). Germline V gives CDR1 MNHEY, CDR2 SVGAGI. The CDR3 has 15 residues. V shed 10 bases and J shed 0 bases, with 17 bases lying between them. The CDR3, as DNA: TGTGCCACCCAACCGGGACTTCCTAGCACAGATACGCAGTATTTT. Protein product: CATQPGLPSTDTQYF.

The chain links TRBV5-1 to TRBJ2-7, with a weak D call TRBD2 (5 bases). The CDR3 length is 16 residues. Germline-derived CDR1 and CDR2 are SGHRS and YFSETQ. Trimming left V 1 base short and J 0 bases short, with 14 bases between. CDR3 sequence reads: CASSLLSAGSSYEQYF. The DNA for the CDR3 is TGCGCCAGCAGCTTGTTAAGCGCGGGCAGCTCCTACGAGCAGTACTTC.

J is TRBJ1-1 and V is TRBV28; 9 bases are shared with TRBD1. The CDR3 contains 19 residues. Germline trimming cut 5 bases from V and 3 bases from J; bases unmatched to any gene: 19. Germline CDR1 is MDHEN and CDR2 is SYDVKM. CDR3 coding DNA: TGTGCCAGCAGTCGCCCCCCTCAACGGACAGGGGTATTGTACACTGAAGCTTTCTTT. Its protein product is CASSRPPQRTGVLYTEAFF.

The CDR3 sequence: CASSLVGGFLRVTNQPQHF. The CDR3 DNA is TGTGCCAGCAGCTTAGTAGGGGGGTTTCTTAGGGTGACCAATCAGCCCCAGCATTTT. This chain joins TRBV7-8 and TRBJ1-5; tentatively, D is TRBD1 (6 bases). The CDR3 sequence is 19 residues long. V gave up 1 base and J gave up 3 bases, with 22 bases separating them. Germline-derived CDR1 and CDR2 are SGHVS and FQNEAQ.

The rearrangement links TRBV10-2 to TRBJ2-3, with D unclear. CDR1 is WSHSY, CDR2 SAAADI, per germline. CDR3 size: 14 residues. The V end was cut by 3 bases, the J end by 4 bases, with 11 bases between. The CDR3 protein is CASSEGSRADTQYF. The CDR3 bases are TGCGCCAGCAGTGAAGGGTCCCGCGCAGATACGCAGTATTTT.

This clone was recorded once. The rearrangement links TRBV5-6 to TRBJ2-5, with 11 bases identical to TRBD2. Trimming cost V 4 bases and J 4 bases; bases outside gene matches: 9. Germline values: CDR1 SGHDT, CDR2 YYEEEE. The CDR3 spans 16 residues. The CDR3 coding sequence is TGTGCCAGCAGCCCACCGCCTAGCGGGGGGCGAGAGACCCAGTACTTC. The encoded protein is CASSPPPSGGRETQYF.

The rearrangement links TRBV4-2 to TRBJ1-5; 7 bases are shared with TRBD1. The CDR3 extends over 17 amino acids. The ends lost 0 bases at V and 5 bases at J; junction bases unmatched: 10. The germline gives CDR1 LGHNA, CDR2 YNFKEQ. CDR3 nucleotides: TGTGCCAGCAGCCAAGATAGTTCAGGGGGAGCGTATCAGCCCCAGCATTTT. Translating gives CASSQDSSGGAYQPQHF.

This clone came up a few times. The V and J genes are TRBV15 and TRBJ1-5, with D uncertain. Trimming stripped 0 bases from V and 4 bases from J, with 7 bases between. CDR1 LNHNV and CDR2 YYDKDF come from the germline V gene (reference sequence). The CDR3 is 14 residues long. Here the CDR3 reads CATSREQINQPQHF. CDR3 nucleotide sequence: TGTGCCACCAGCAGAGAACAGATTAATCAGCCCCAGCATTTT.

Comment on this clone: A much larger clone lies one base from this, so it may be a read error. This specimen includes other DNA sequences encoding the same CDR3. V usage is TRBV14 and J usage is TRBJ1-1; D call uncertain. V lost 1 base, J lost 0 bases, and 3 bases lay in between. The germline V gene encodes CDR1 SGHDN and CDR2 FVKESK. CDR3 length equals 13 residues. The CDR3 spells CASSQAVNTEAFF. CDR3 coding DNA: TGTGCCAGCAGCCAAGCCGTGAACACTGAAGCTTTCTTT.

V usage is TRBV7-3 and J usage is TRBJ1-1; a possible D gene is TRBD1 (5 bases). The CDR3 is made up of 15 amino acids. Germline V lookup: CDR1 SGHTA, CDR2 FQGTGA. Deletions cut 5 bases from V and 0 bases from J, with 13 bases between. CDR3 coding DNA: TGTGCCAGCAGCGCCACAGGCGCGGTGAACACTGAAGCTTTCTTT. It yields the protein CASSATGAVNTEAFF.

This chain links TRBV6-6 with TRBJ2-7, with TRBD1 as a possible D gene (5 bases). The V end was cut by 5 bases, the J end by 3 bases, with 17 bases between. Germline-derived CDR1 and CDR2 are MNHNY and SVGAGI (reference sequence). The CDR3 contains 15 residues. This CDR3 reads CASSAPRQGDYEQYF. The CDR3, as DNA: TGTGCCAGCAGTGCTCCCAGGCAGGGCGACTACGAGCAGTACTTC.

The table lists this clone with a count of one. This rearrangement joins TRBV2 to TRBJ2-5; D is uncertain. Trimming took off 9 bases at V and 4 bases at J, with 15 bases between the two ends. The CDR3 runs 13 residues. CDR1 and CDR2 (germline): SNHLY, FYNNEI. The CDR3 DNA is TGTGCCAGTGCGTCAGGAACGGGAGAGACCCAGTACTTC. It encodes CASASGTGETQYF.

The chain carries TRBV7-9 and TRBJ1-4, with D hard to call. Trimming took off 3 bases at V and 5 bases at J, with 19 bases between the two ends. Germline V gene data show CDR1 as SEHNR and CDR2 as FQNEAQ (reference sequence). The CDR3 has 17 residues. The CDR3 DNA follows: TGTGCCAGCAGCTTGGGAGGGCCTAGGACGGGGAATGAAAAACTGTTTTTT. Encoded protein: CASSLGGPRTGNEKLFF.

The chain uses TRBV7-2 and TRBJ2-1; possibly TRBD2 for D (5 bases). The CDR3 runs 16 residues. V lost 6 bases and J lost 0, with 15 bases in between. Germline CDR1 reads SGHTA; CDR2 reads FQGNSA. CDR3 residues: CASSPWSTSSYNEQFF. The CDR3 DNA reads TGTGCCAGCAGTCCATGGTCTACTAGCTCCTACAATGAGCAGTTCTTC.

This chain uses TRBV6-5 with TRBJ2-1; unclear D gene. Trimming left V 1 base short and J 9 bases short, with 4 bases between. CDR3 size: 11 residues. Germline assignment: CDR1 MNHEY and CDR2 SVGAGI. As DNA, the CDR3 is TGTGCCAGCAGTTACTTAACTGAGCAGTTCTTC. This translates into CASSYLTEQFF.

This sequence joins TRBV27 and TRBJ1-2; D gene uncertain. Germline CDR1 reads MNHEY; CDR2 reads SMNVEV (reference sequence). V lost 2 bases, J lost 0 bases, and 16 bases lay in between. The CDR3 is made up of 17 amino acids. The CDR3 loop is CASSLNPEVEANYGYTF. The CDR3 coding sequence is TGTGCCAGCAGTTTAAACCCAGAGGTGGAAGCTAACTATGGCTACACCTTC.

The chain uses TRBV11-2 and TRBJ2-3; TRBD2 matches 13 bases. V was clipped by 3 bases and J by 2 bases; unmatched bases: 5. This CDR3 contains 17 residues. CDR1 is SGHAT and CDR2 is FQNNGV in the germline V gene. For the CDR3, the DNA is TGTGCCAGCAGCTTCCCAACTAGCGGGGGGGACACAGATACGCAGTATTTT. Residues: CASSFPTSGGDTDTQYF.

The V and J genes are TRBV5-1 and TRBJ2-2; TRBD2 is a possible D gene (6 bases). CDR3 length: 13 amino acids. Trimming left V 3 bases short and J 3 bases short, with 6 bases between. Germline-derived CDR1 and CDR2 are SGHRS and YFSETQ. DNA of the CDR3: TGCGCCAGCAGCTGGGACTACACCGGGGAGCTGTTTTTT. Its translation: CASSWDYTGELFF.

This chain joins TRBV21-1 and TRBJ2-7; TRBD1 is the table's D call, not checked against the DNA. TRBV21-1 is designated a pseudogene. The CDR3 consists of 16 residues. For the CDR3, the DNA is TGTGCCAGCAGCAATTTGCCCCACAGGAAGGCTAACGAGCAGTACTTC. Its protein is CASSNLPHRKANEQYF.

CDR3 coding DNA: TGTGCCAGCAGCTTAGGACAGGGGAGCACTGAAGCTTTCTTT. This codes for CASSLGQGSTEAFF. The chain combines TRBV11-2 with TRBJ1-1, with 8 bases fitting TRBD1. Germline CDR1 is SGHAT and CDR2 is FQNNGV. V lost 1 base to trimming and J lost 4 bases; unmatched junction nucleotides: 2. The CDR3 spans 14 residues.

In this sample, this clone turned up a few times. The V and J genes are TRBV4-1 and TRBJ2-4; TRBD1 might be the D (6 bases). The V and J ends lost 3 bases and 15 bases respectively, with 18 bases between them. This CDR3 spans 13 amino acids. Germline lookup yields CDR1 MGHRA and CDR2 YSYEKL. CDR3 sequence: CASSHPKGGFRYF. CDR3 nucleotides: TGCGCCAGCAGCCATCCCAAAGGGGGATTCCGGTACTTC.

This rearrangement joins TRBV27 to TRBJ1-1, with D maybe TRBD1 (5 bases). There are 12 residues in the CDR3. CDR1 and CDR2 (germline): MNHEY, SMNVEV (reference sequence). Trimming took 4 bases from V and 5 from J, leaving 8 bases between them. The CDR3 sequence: CASSSPGTEAFF. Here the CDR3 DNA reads TGTGCCAGCAGTTCTCCAGGGACTGAAGCTTTCTTT.

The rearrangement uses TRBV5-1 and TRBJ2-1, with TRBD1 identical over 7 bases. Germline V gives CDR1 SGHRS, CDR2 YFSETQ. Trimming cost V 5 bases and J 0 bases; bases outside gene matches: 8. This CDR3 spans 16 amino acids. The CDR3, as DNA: TGCGCCAGCAGACCCCCCCGGACAGGCTCCTACAATGAGCAGTTCTTC. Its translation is CASRPPRTGSYNEQFF.